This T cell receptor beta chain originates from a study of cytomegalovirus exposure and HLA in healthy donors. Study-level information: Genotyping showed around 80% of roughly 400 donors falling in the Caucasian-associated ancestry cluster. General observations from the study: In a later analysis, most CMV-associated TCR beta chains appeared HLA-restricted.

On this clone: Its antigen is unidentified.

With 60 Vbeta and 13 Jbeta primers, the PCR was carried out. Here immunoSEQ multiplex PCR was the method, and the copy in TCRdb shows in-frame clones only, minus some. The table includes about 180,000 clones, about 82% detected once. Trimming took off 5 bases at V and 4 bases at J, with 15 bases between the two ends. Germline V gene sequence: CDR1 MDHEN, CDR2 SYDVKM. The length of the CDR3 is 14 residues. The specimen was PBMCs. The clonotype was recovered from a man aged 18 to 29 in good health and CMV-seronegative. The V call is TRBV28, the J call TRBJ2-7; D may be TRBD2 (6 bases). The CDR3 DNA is TGTGCCAGCAGTCCCGGGACTTTGCTTTACGAGCAGTACTTC. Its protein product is CASSPGTLLYEQYF.